This T cell receptor beta chain was sequenced in a study of technical replicates of blood from several donors. The CDR3 runs to 13 residues. V lost 5 bases to trimming and J lost 0 bases, with 8 bases between them. Germline assignment: CDR1 SQVTM and CDR2 ANQGSEA. Libraries were prepared by immunoSEQ multiplex PCR; TCRdb keeps only in-frame clonotypes and omits some of them. This repertoire shows almost 55,000 clones, around 94% found once; its top ten account for approximately 0.22%. The specimen was T cells isolated from PBMCs. This chain connects TRBV29-1 to TRBJ2-1, with D maybe TRBD1 (7 bases). The sequence was collected from a human donor in good health. This CDR3 reads CSVQGGSYNEQFF. The CDR3 DNA is TGCAGCGTTCAGGGGGGCTCCTACAATGAGCAGTTCTTC.